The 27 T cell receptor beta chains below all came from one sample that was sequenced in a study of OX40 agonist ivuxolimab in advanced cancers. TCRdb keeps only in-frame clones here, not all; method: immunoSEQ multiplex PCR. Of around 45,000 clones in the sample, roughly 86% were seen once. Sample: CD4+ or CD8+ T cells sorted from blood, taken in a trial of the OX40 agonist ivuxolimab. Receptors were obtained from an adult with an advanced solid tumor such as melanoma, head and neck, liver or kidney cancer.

CDR3 amino acids: CASSVFFSDRKKNPTNSPLHF. CDR3 in DNA: TGTGCCAGCAGCGTCTTTTTTTCCGACAGAAAAAAAAATCCAACGAATTCACCCCTCCACTTT. The chain joins TRBV9 to TRBJ1-6; perhaps TRBD1 as D (5 bases). Germline loops: CDR1 SGDLS, CDR2 YYNGEE. The V and J ends lost 2 bases and 7 bases respectively, with 31 bases between them. The CDR3 consists of 21 residues.

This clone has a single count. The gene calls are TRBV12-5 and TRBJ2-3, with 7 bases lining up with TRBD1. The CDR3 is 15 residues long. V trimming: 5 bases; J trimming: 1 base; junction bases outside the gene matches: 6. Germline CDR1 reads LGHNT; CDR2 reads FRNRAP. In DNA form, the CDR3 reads TGTGCTAGTGGTGAAGACGACAGGGGCACAGATACGCAGTATTTT. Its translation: CASGEDDRGTDTQYF.

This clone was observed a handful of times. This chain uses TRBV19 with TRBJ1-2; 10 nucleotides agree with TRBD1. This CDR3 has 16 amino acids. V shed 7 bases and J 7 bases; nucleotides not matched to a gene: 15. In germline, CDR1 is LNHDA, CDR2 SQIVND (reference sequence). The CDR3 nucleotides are TGTGCCAGTATAAAGACAGGGGGCGCGAAAGAAGGTGGCTACACCTTC. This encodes CASIKTGGAKEGGYTF.

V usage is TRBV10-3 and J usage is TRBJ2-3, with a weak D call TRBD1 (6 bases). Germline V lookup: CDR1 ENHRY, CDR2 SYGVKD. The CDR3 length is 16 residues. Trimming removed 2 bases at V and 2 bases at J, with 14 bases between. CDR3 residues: CAISEPPTGVTDTQYF. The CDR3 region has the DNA TGTGCCATCAGTGAGCCCCCGACAGGAGTCACAGATACGCAGTATTTT.

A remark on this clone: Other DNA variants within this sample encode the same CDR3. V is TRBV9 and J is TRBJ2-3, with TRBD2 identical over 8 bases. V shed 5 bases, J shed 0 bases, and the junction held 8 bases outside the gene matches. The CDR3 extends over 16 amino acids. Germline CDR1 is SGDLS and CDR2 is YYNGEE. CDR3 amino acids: CASSPGLASSTDTQYF. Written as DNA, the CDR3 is TGTGCCAGCAGTCCTGGACTAGCCTCTAGCACAGATACGCAGTATTTT.

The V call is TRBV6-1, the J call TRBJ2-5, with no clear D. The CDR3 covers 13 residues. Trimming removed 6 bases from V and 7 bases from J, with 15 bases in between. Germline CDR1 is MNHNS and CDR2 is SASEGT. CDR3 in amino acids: CASSILGPATQYF. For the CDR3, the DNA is TGTGCCAGCAGCATCCTCGGGCCAGCGACCCAGTACTTC.

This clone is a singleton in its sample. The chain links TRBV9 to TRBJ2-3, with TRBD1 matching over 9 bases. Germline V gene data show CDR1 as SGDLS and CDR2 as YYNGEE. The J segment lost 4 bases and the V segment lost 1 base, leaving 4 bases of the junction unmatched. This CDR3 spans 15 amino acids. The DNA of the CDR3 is TGTGCCAGCAGCGTAAGGGGACAGGGCCCAGATACGCAGTATTTT. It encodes CASSVRGQGPDTQYF.

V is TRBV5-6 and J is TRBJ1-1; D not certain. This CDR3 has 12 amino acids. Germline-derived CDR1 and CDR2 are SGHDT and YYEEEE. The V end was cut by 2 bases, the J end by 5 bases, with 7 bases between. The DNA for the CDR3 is TGTGCCAGCAGCTTTGAAAGGACTGAAGCTTTCTTT. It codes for CASSFERTEAFF.

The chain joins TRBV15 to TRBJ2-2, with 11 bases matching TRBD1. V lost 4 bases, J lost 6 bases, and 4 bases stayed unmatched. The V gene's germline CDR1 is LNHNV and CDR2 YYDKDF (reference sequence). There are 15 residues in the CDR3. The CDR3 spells CATSTRTGGAGELFF. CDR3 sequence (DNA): TGTGCCACCAGCACCCGGACAGGGGGCGCCGGGGAGCTGTTTTTT.

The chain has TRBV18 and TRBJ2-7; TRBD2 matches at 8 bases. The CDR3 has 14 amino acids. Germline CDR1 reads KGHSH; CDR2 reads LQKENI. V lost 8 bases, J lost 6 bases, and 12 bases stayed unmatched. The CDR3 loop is CASPPPGGAIEQYF. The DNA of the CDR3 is TGTGCCAGCCCCCCGCCCGGGGGGGCCATCGAGCAGTACTTC. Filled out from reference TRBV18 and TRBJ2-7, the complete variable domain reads NAGVMQNPRHLVRRRGQEARLRCSPMKGHSHVYWYRQLPEEGLKFMVYLQKENIIDESGMPKERFSAEFPKEGPSILRIQQVVRGDSAAYFCASPPPGGAIEQYFGPGTRLTVT.

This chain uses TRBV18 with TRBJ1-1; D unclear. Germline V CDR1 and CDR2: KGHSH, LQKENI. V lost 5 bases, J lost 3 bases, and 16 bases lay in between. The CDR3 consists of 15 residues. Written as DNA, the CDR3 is TGTGCCAGCTCATCTCTCGACACAACCTACACTGAAGCTTTCTTT. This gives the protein CASSSLDTTYTEAFF.

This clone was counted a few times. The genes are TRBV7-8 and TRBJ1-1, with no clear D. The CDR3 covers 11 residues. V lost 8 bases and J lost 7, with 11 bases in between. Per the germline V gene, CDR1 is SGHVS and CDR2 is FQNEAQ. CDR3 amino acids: CASSLNGEAFF. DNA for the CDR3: TGTGCCAGCTCCCTGAACGGTGAAGCTTTCTTT.

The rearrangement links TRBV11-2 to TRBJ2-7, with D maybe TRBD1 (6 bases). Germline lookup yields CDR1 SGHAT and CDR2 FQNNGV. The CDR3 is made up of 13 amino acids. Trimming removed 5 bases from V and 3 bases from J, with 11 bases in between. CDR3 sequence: CASSLRGGYEQYF. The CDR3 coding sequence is TGTGCCAGCAGCCTTCGAGGGGGCTACGAGCAGTACTTC.

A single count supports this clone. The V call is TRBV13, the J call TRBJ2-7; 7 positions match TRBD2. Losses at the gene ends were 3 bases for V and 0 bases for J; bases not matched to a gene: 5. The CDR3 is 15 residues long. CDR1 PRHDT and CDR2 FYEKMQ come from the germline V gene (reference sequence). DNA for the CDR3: TGTGCCAGCAGCTTGGGGGGGAGGAGCTCCTACGAGCAGTACTTC. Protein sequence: CASSLGGRSSYEQYF.

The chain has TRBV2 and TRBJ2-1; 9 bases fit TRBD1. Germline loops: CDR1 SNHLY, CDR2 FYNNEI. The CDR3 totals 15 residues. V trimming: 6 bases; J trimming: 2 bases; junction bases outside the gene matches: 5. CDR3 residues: CASRVQGAAYNEQFF. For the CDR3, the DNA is TGTGCCAGCAGGGTACAGGGGGCCGCCTACAATGAGCAGTTCTTC.

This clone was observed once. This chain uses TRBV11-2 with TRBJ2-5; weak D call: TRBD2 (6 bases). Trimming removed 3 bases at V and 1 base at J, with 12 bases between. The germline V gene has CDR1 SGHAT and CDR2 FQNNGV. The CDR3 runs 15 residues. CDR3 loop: CASSLGTSLQETQYF. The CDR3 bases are TGTGCCAGCAGCTTGGGAACTAGCCTCCAAGAGACCCAGTACTTC.

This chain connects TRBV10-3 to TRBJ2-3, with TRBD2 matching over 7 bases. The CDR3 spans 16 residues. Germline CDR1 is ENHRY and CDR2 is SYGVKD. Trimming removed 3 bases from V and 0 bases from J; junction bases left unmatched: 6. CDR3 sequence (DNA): TGTGCCATCAGTGATTACAGCGGGACTAGCACAGATACGCAGTATTTT. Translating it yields CAISDYSGTSTDTQYF.

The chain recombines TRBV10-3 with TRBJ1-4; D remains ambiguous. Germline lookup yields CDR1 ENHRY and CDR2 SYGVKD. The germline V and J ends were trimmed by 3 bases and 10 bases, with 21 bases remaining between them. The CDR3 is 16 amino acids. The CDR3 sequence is CAISDPEGEMSGKLFF. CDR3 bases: TGTGCCATCAGTGATCCCGAAGGTGAGATGTCTGGAAAACTGTTTTTT.

The DNA of the CDR3 is TGTGCCAGCAGTGAAAGGCACTTTACGCAGTATTTT. As protein: CASSERHFTQYF. The chain joins TRBV2 to TRBJ2-3; D is undetermined. From germline, CDR1 is SNHLY and CDR2 FYNNEI. V was cut by 2 bases and J by 8 bases, with 8 bases left in between. The CDR3 consists of 12 residues.

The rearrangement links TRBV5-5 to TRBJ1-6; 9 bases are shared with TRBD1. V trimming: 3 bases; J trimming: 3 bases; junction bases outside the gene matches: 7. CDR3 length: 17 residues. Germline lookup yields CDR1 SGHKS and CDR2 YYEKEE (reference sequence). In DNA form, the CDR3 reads TGTGCCAGCAGCTACTTTACAGGGGGCCTCTATAATTCACCCCTCCACTTT. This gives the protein CASSYFTGGLYNSPLHF.

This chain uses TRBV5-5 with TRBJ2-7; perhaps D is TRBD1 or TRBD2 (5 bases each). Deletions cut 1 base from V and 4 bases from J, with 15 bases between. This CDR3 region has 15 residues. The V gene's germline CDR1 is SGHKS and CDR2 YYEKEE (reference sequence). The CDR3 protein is CASSLRDQRDYEQYF. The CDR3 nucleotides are TGTGCCAGCAGCTTGAGGGACCAGAGAGATTACGAGCAGTACTTC.

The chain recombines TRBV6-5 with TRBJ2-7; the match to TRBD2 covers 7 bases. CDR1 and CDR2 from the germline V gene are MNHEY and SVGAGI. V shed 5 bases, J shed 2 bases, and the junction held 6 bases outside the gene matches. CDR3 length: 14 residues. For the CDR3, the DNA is TGTGCCAGCAGTCCGCTCGGGACTACCTACGAGCAGTACTTC. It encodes CASSPLGTTYEQYF.

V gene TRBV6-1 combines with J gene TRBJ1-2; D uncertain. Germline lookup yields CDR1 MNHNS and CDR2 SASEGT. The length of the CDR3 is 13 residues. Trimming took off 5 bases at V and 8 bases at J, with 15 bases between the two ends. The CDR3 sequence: CASSLMVDGGYTF. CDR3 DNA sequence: TGTGCCAGCAGTCTCATGGTGGACGGCGGCTACACCTTC.

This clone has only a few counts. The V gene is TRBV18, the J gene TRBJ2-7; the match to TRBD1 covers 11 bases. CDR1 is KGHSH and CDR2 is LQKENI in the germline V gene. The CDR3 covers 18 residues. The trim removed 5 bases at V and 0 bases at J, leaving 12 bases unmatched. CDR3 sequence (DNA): TGTGCCAGCTCAGCCATTAGGAGAGGGACAGGGGGCTCCTACGAGCAGTACTTC. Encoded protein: CASSAIRRGTGGSYEQYF.

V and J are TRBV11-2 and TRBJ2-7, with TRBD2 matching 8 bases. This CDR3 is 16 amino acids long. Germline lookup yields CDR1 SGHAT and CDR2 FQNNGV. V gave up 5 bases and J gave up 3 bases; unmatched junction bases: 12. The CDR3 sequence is CASSQRGGSGSYEQYF. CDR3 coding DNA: TGTGCCAGCAGCCAACGTGGGGGGAGCGGGAGCTACGAGCAGTACTTC.

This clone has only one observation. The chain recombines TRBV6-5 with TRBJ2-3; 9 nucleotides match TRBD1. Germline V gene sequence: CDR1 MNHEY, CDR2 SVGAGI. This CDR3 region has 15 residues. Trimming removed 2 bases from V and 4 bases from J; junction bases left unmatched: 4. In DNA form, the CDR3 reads TGTGCCAGCAGTTACGGGACAGGGATCTCAGATACGCAGTATTTT. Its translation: CASSYGTGISDTQYF.

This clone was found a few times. The CDR3 coding sequence is TGTGCCAGCAGGGCGGAAACACCATATTTT. It encodes CASRAETPYF. V and J are TRBV6-4 and TRBJ1-3, with D uncertain. Germline V lookup: CDR1 MRHNA, CDR2 SNTAGT. With 6 bases removed from V and 15 bases from J, the gap between germline ends came to 12 bases. This CDR3 is built from 10 residues.